This is a list of T cell receptor beta chains from one sample in a study of blood T cell repertoires in COVID-19. TCRdb keeps only in-frame clones here, not all; method: immunoSEQ multiplex PCR. The sample yields some 200,000 clones, around 73% seen once. The sequenced material came from PBMCs or T cells enriched from blood (not recorded which). Receptors originate from a woman aged 50 to 60 who had recovered from COVID-19. Both conserved end residues are trimmed from each CDR3. Where a row states a size, it is once, few, many or the class of an expanded clone; other rows omit it.

j_call | clone_size | v_call | cdr3_aa
TRBJ1-2 | NA | TRBV7-2 | ASQGVEGGASYGYT
TRBJ1-2 | once | TRBV5-1 | ASSLEQGSGYT
TRBJ2-3 | once | TRBV7-3 | ASSPAGGITQY
TRBJ2-7 | NA | TRBV29-1 | SVTTGTATYEQY
TRBJ2-7 | NA | TRBV27 | ASSKTALRGTYEQY
TRBJ2-7 | NA | TRBV6-6 | ASTNSPYEQY
TRBJ2-5 | few | TRBV29-1 | SVEGLAGQETQY
TRBJ1-5 | NA | TRBV30 | AYTKTGPNQPQH
TRBJ1-2 | NA | TRBV9 | ASSATTGVGDGYT
TRBJ1-1 | NA | TRBV29-1 | SVELASKGGGTEAF
TRBJ1-2 | few | TRBV4-2 | ASSQDRRELYGYT
TRBJ2-7 | NA | TRBV2 | ARQRTAGGGPYEQY
TRBJ2-7 | NA | TRBV7-2 | ASSHSGGSGYEQY
TRBJ1-4 | few | TRBV18 | ASLRDRENEKLF
TRBJ2-7 | NA | TRBV6-5 | ASATQGAYEQY
TRBJ2-1 | once | TRBV5-1 | ASSSMITSGRDANNEQF
TRBJ1-6 | NA | TRBV5-1 | ASSRNGDANPLH
TRBJ1-1 | once | TRBV5-1 | ASSLDTLNTEAF
TRBJ2-1 | NA | TRBV6-6 | ASREGGGYNEQF
TRBJ1-6 | NA | TRBV16 | ASIRGSYNSPLH
TRBJ2-1 | NA | TRBV11-2 | ASSLIVQDKF
TRBJ1-5 | NA | TRBV25-1 | ASSQGIQPQH
TRBJ2-1 | few | TRBV6-5 | ASGALASYNEQF
TRBJ2-1 | NA | TRBV7-9 | ASLSLSSYNEQF
TRBJ2-5 | once | TRBV6-4 | ASSVLAGEQETQY
TRBJ2-2 | NA | TRBV5-1 | ASNAGGNTGELF
TRBJ1-5 | once | TRBV2 | ASKDTGDQPQH
TRBJ1-1 | NA | TRBV7-9 | ASSFDRLNTEAF
TRBJ2-1 | NA | TRBV30 | AWARGYNEQF
TRBJ1-1 | few | TRBV25-1 | ASSEPGTTNTEAF
TRBJ2-2 | NA | TRBV6-1 | ASSERGGKHTGELF
TRBJ1-2 | once | TRBV5-1 | ASSSPTGNNYGYT
TRBJ2-2 | NA | TRBV18 | ASSPAQNTGELF
TRBJ1-2 | NA | TRBV18 | ASSATIRDGYT
TRBJ2-7 | NA | TRBV28 | ASNPFGTGGRHEQY
TRBJ2-1 | once | TRBV10-3 | AIRKQGDEQF
TRBJ2-7 | NA | TRBV5-5 | ASGREFPYEQY
TRBJ2-7 | once | TRBV12-3/TRBV12-4 | ASSDRQYEQY
TRBJ2-5 | NA | TRBV28 | ASGNGRERETQY
TRBJ1-4 | NA | TRBV19 | ASSLLDYEKLF
TRBJ1-6 | NA | TRBV6-2/TRBV6-3 | ASSYPGASPLH
TRBJ1-4 | NA | TRBV6-5 | ASKAGTNEKLF
TRBJ2-1 | NA | TRBV21-1 | ASSKGGRKSYNEQF
TRBJ2-4 | NA | TRBV11-2 | ASSPTEKGLTKNIQY
TRBJ2-1 | NA | TRBV2 | ASSENTREQF
TRBJ2-7 | NA | TRBV5-5 | ASSLGRAFTYEQY
TRBJ1-1 | once | TRBV29-1 | SVERQIEAF
TRBJ2-5 | once | TRBV7-6 | ASSLRRTGAQETQY
TRBJ2-7 | NA | TRBV27 | ASSFTSGRAYEQY
TRBJ2-7 | NA | TRBV6-2/TRBV6-3 | ASSYPLSNEQY
TRBJ2-1 | once | TRBV12-3/TRBV12-4 | ASSSAGGHEQF
TRBJ1-5 | NA | TRBV9 | ASSAGSNQPQH
TRBJ1-3 | NA | TRBV19 | ASRPGEVRSGNTIY
TRBJ2-7 | NA | TRBV19 | ASSKGQGYEQY
TRBJ2-1 | NA | TRBV28 | ARPCKRSYNEQF
TRBJ2-5 | NA | TRBV18 | ASSPGLAGVETQY
TRBJ2-5 | NA | TRBV5-4 | ASSLMGTYQETQY
TRBJ2-1 | NA | TRBV29-1 | SGTGGAGNEQF
TRBJ1-2 | NA | TRBV19 | ASRLGGNYGYT